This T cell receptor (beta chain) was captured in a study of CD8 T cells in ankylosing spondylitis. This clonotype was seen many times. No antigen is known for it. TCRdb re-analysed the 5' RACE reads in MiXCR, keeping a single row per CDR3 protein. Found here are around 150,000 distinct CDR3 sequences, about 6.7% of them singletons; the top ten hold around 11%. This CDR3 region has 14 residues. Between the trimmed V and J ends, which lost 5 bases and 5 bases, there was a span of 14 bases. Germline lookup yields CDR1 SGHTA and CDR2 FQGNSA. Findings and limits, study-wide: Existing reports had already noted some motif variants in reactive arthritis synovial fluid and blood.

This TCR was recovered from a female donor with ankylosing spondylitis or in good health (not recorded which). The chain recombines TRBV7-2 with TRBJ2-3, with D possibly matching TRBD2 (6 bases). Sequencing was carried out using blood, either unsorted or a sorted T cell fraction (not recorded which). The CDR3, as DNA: TGTGCCAGCAGCCACCCTTGGGACTTAGATACGCAGTATTTT. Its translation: CASSHPWDLDTQYF.